The present TCR beta chain was sequenced within a study of regulatory T cells in long-lasting Graves disease. Study details: In persistent Graves' disease, antithyroid drugs had been taken for over 5 years and TSH receptor antibodies stayed positive.

In building TCR beta libraries, iRepertoire HTBI primers were used together with Arm-PCR of CDR3 regions. One entry per CDR3 protein results from TCRdb running MiXCR on the multiplex PCR reads. The table records more than 350,000 distinct CDR3 sequences, 21% of them present only once. Study conclusions and caveats: The number of shared public clonotypes was higher in persistent patients (roughly 2,800) than new patients (966).

Time point: persistent/refractory GD, antithyroid drugs over 5 years with positive TRAb. Following extraction of RNA from PBMCs, that RNA was used to make the TCR library. On this clonotype: Its antigen is unknown. This clone may be a read error of a much larger clone one base away.

The sample consisted of peripheral blood mononuclear cells (PBMCs), taken when the disease was refractory, from a patient treated with antithyroid drugs. This TCR derives from a female donor with Graves disease.

The CDR3 sequence is CASSLSGLSTGELFF. Written as DNA, the CDR3 is TGTGCCAGCAGTTTATCGGGACTATCCACCGGGGAGCTGTTTTTT. The V and J genes are TRBV28 and TRBJ2-2; 7 bases fit TRBD2. Germline CDR1 and CDR2: MDHEN and SYDVKM. V lost 1 base to trimming and J lost 4 bases; unmatched junction nucleotides: 3. This CDR3 is 15 amino acids long. Full variable domain (remainder filled in from reference TRBV28 and TRBJ2-2): DVKVTQSSRYLVKRTGEKVFLECVQDMDHENMFWYRQDPGLGLRLIYFSYDVKMKEKGDIPEGYSVSREKKERFSLILESASTNQTSMYLCASSLSGLSTGELFFGEGSRLTVL.